A selection of T cell receptor beta chains follows, all from one sample in a study of OX40 agonist ivuxolimab in advanced cancers. Using immunoSEQ multiplex PCR, the repertoire was profiled, and TCRdb retains in-frame clones only, with some absent. The sample includes approximately 54,000 clones, approximately 90% of them seen just once. Here the sequenced sample was CD4+ or CD8+ T cells sorted from blood, taken in a trial of the OX40 agonist ivuxolimab. The receptors here all came from an adult with an advanced solid tumor such as melanoma, head and neck, liver or kidney cancer. CDR3s include the opening cysteine and the closing phenylalanine or tryptophan. The order of the fields is clone size, CDR3 length, V gene, D gene, J gene, CDR3 DNA, CDR3 protein. A D gene is named only where the DNA matches it firmly. Rows give clone size only sometimes, using once, few, many, or a class for an expanded clone.

abundance: -; len: 17; v_gene: TRBV12-5; d_gene: -; j_gene: TRBJ1-2; CDR3nt: TGTGCTAGTGGTTTGGTACCTATTGTAGGACACGGCTATGGCTACACCTTC; CDR3aa: CASGLVPIVGHGYGYTF
abundance: -; len: 16; v_gene: TRBV28; d_gene: TRBD2; j_gene: TRBJ2-3; CDR3nt: TGTGCCAGCAGTTCTCGACTAGCGGGAGACACAGATACGCAGTATTTT; CDR3aa: CASSSRLAGDTDTQYF
abundance: -; len: 12; v_gene: TRBV6-1; d_gene: -; j_gene: TRBJ1-5; CDR3nt: TGTGCCAGCGGGCAGAACAATCAGCCCCAGCATTTT; CDR3aa: CASGQNNQPQHF
abundance: -; len: 14; v_gene: TRBV6-5; d_gene: TRBD1; j_gene: TRBJ2-1; CDR3nt: TGTGCCAGCAGTTCCTCGGGACAGGAATATGAGCAGTTCTTC; CDR3aa: CASSSSGQEYEQFF
abundance: -; len: 12; v_gene: TRBV7-9; d_gene: -; j_gene: TRBJ1-1; CDR3nt: TGTGCCAGCACCTCCTCTTACACTGAAGCTTTCTTT; CDR3aa: CASTSSYTEAFF
abundance: once; len: 14; v_gene: TRBV4-2; d_gene: -; j_gene: TRBJ1-2; CDR3nt: TGTGCCAGCAGCCAAGAACGGGGGACATGGCTCTACACCTTC; CDR3aa: CASSQERGTWLYTF
abundance: -; len: 14; v_gene: TRBV30; d_gene: -; j_gene: TRBJ1-2; CDR3nt: TGTGCCTGGAGTCTTGAGCTTTTTAACTATGGCTACACCTTC; CDR3aa: CAWSLELFNYGYTF
abundance: -; len: 14; v_gene: TRBV7-2; d_gene: -; j_gene: TRBJ2-7; CDR3nt: TGTGCCAGCAGCTTAGCGCTGGCAGTCCAGGAGCAGTACTTC; CDR3aa: CASSLALAVQEQYF
abundance: -; len: 14; v_gene: TRBV7-8; d_gene: TRBD1; j_gene: TRBJ1-1; CDR3nt: TGTGCCAGCAGCTCGACAGGGATGAACACTGAAGCTTTCTTT; CDR3aa: CASSSTGMNTEAFF
abundance: -; len: 15; v_gene: TRBV30; d_gene: -; j_gene: TRBJ1-1; CDR3nt: TGTGCCTGGAGTAGAACGGGCTTGATGAACACTGAAGCTTTCTTT; CDR3aa: CAWSRTGLMNTEAFF
abundance: -; len: 15; v_gene: TRBV4-3; d_gene: -; j_gene: TRBJ2-7; CDR3nt: TGCGCCAGCAGCCAAGGTTCAGCCTCCTCCTACGAGCAGTACTTC; CDR3aa: CASSQGSASSYEQYF
abundance: -; len: 14; v_gene: TRBV13; d_gene: TRBD1; j_gene: TRBJ2-7; CDR3nt: TGTGCCAGCAGCTCTGGGACAGGCTCCTACGAGCAGTACTTC; CDR3aa: CASSSGTGSYEQYF
abundance: -; len: 18; v_gene: TRBV7-2; d_gene: TRBD1; j_gene: TRBJ1-6; CDR3nt: TGTGCCAGCAGCTTAGCGGGACAGTATCGCTCCTATAATTCACCCCTCCACTTT; CDR3aa: CASSLAGQYRSYNSPLHF
abundance: -; len: 14; v_gene: TRBV6-6; d_gene: TRBD2; j_gene: TRBJ2-1; CDR3nt: TGTGCCAGCAGATCGCTAGCGGGAGTCGATGAGCAGTTCTTC; CDR3aa: CASRSLAGVDEQFF
abundance: -; len: 13; v_gene: TRBV13; d_gene: -; j_gene: TRBJ1-1; CDR3nt: TGTGCCAGCAGCTTACGGGGGAGGACTGAAGCTTTCTTT; CDR3aa: CASSLRGRTEAFF
abundance: once; len: 13; v_gene: TRBV6-1; d_gene: -; j_gene: TRBJ2-7; CDR3nt: TGTGCCAGCAGTGAATACCTACAGGGCGAGCAGTACTTC; CDR3aa: CASSEYLQGEQYF
abundance: -; len: 16; v_gene: TRBV7-9; d_gene: -; j_gene: TRBJ1-1; CDR3nt: TGTGCCAGCAGCTTAGGGTGGACACTGGAGGACACTGAAGCTTTCTTT; CDR3aa: CASSLGWTLEDTEAFF
abundance: few; len: 13; v_gene: TRBV2; d_gene: -; j_gene: TRBJ2-7; CDR3nt: TGTGCCAGCAGTGATTGGAAAGTCGACGAGCAGTACTTC; CDR3aa: CASSDWKVDEQYF
abundance: -; len: 17; v_gene: TRBV10-3; d_gene: TRBD2; j_gene: TRBJ2-1; CDR3nt: TGTGCCATCAGCTCAGGACTAGCGGGAGAGCTCTACAATGAGCAGTTCTTC; CDR3aa: CAISSGLAGELYNEQFF
abundance: -; len: 15; v_gene: TRBV7-2; d_gene: -; j_gene: TRBJ2-3; CDR3nt: TGTGCCAGCAGCTTAGGACCCCCCTACAGGGATACGCAGTATTTT; CDR3aa: CASSLGPPYRDTQYF
abundance: -; len: 15; v_gene: TRBV7-9; d_gene: -; j_gene: TRBJ2-1; CDR3nt: TGTGCCAGCAGCTCTCAGGGGGGCTCCTACAATGAGCAGTTCTTC; CDR3aa: CASSSQGGSYNEQFF
abundance: -; len: 15; v_gene: TRBV19; d_gene: TRBD1; j_gene: TRBJ1-5; CDR3nt: TGTGCCAGTAGTATAGGGCAGGGGGTAAGTCAGCCCCAGCATTTT; CDR3aa: CASSIGQGVSQPQHF
abundance: -; len: 16; v_gene: TRBV7-8; d_gene: -; j_gene: TRBJ1-2; CDR3nt: TGTGCCAGCAGCGTACCCCGCGAGGGTGGATCACGTGGCTACACCTTC; CDR3aa: CASSVPREGGSRGYTF
abundance: once; len: 16; v_gene: TRBV7-9; d_gene: TRBD1; j_gene: TRBJ2-2; CDR3nt: TGTGCCAGCAGCTTAGTCATGGCAGGGGGTGTCGGGGAGCTGTTTTTT; CDR3aa: CASSLVMAGGVGELFF
abundance: -; len: 14; v_gene: TRBV19; d_gene: -; j_gene: TRBJ1-1; CDR3nt: TGTGCCAGTAGTTTGGGGTTAGGAGTCACTGAAGCTTTCTTT; CDR3aa: CASSLGLGVTEAFF
abundance: -; len: 15; v_gene: TRBV5-8; d_gene: TRBD1; j_gene: TRBJ1-5; CDR3nt: TGTGCCAGCAGTTTCGGACAGGGCAGCAATCAGCCCCAGCATTTT; CDR3aa: CASSFGQGSNQPQHF
abundance: -; len: 14; v_gene: TRBV28; d_gene: TRBD1; j_gene: TRBJ1-1; CDR3nt: TGTGCCAGTGACCCGGGACAGGGGATAACTGAAGCTTTCTTT; CDR3aa: CASDPGQGITEAFF
abundance: -; len: 15; v_gene: TRBV19; d_gene: -; j_gene: TRBJ2-1; CDR3nt: TGTGCCAGTAGTATAAAGGGATCTTCGGGCAATGAGCAGTTCTTC; CDR3aa: CASSIKGSSGNEQFF
abundance: few; len: 15; v_gene: TRBV6-1; d_gene: -; j_gene: TRBJ2-2; CDR3nt: TGTGCCAGCAGTGAAGGAGGGGGCGGGGCCGGGGAGCTGTTTTTT; CDR3aa: CASSEGGGGAGELFF
abundance: -; len: 19; v_gene: TRBV21-1; d_gene: -; j_gene: TRBJ2-7; CDR3nt: TGTGCCAGCCGAAAAGGGCAGGGGACTAGCGGGAGCAGTAATTACGAGCAGTACTTC; CDR3aa: CASRKGQGTSGSSNYEQYF
abundance: -; len: 14; v_gene: TRBV19; d_gene: -; j_gene: TRBJ1-1; CDR3nt: TGTGCCAGTAGTTCACGGTCGGGTGACACTGAAGCTTTCTTT; CDR3aa: CASSSRSGDTEAFF
abundance: -; len: 15; v_gene: TRBV19; d_gene: TRBD1; j_gene: TRBJ2-1; CDR3nt: TGTGCCAGTAGCTCGACAGGGGCCCCCTACAATGAGCAGTTCTTC; CDR3aa: CASSSTGAPYNEQFF
abundance: once; len: 14; v_gene: TRBV27; d_gene: TRBD1; j_gene: TRBJ1-2; CDR3nt: TGTGCCAGCAGTGCCCTTTGGACAGGGGAAGGCTACACCTTC; CDR3aa: CASSALWTGEGYTF
abundance: once; len: 12; v_gene: TRBV12-5; d_gene: -; j_gene: TRBJ1-1; CDR3nt: TGTGCTAGTGGTTTAGCGAACACTGAAGCTTTCTTT; CDR3aa: CASGLANTEAFF
abundance: -; len: 16; v_gene: TRBV19; d_gene: -; j_gene: TRBJ1-5; CDR3nt: TGTGCCAGTAGTATAGGAGCGAGTTATAGCAATCAGCCCCAGCATTTT; CDR3aa: CASSIGASYSNQPQHF
abundance: -; len: 14; v_gene: TRBV7-2; d_gene: -; j_gene: TRBJ1-6; CDR3nt: TGTGCCAGCAGCTTTTGGGGGGATAATTCACCCCTCCACTTT; CDR3aa: CASSFWGDNSPLHF
abundance: -; len: 11; v_gene: TRBV29-1; d_gene: -; j_gene: TRBJ1-1; CDR3nt: TGCAGCGTTGAAGGAGGGGATGAAGCTTTCTTT; CDR3aa: CSVEGGDEAFF
abundance: -; len: 13; v_gene: TRBV19; d_gene: -; j_gene: TRBJ1-2; CDR3nt: TGTGCCAGTAGCTCAGGGGCGCGGTATGGCTACACCTTC; CDR3aa: CASSSGARYGYTF
abundance: -; len: 12; v_gene: TRBV28; d_gene: -; j_gene: TRBJ1-1; CDR3nt: TGTGCCAGCAGTTTAGGGAGCACTGAAGCTTTCTTT; CDR3aa: CASSLGSTEAFF
abundance: -; len: 13; v_gene: TRBV11-2; d_gene: -; j_gene: TRBJ2-2; CDR3nt: TGTGCCAGCAGCCTGTGGGGCACCGGGGAGCTGTTTTTT; CDR3aa: CASSLWGTGELFF
abundance: -; len: 15; v_gene: TRBV9; d_gene: TRBD1; j_gene: TRBJ1-1; CDR3nt: TGTGCCAGCAGCATTTCGACAGGGGGCGGAACTGAAGCTTTCTTT; CDR3aa: CASSISTGGGTEAFF
abundance: -; len: 13; v_gene: TRBV19; d_gene: -; j_gene: TRBJ1-6; CDR3nt: TGTGCCAGTAGTATGGGGGGTAATTCACCCCTCCACTTT; CDR3aa: CASSMGGNSPLHF
abundance: -; len: 15; v_gene: TRBV6-6; d_gene: TRBD1; j_gene: TRBJ1-6; CDR3nt: TGTGCCAGCAGTTTAGCCGGGACAGTGACTTCACCCCTCCACTTT; CDR3aa: CASSLAGTVTSPLHF
abundance: -; len: 16; v_gene: TRBV4-3; d_gene: -; j_gene: TRBJ1-5; CDR3nt: TGCGCCAGCAGCCAAGAAGTGGGACACATCAATCAGCCCCAGCATTTT; CDR3aa: CASSQEVGHINQPQHF
abundance: once; len: 14; v_gene: TRBV9; d_gene: -; j_gene: TRBJ2-5; CDR3nt: TGTGCCAGCAGCCGTATCGGGGGTTTAGAGACCCAGTACTTC; CDR3aa: CASSRIGGLETQYF
abundance: once; len: 11; v_gene: TRBV7-8; d_gene: -; j_gene: TRBJ2-7; CDR3nt: TGTGCCAGCAGCTTAGTAGGCGAGCAGTACTTC; CDR3aa: CASSLVGEQYF
abundance: once; len: 14; v_gene: TRBV28; d_gene: TRBD1; j_gene: TRBJ1-2; CDR3nt: TGTGCCAGCACATCGACAGGGGACAGCTATGGCTACACCTTC; CDR3aa: CASTSTGDSYGYTF
abundance: -; len: 14; v_gene: TRBV7-6; d_gene: -; j_gene: TRBJ2-3; CDR3nt: TGTGCCAGCAGCTTAGTGGGTGAAACAGATACGCAGTATTTT; CDR3aa: CASSLVGETDTQYF
abundance: -; len: 19; v_gene: TRBV7-3; d_gene: TRBD1; j_gene: TRBJ2-6; CDR3nt: TGTGCCAGCAGCTTGCGACCGGGACAGGCTTCCTCTGGGGCCAACGTCCTGACTTTC; CDR3aa: CASSLRPGQASSGANVLTF
abundance: -; len: 14; v_gene: TRBV15; d_gene: -; j_gene: TRBJ2-7; CDR3nt: TGTGCCACCAGCAGAGATGCGGACACCTACGAGCAGTACTTC; CDR3aa: CATSRDADTYEQYF
abundance: -; len: 15; v_gene: TRBV5-5; d_gene: -; j_gene: TRBJ1-4; CDR3nt: TGTGCCAGCAGCCTAGGCGGAGCCTCTAATGAAAAACTGTTTTTT; CDR3aa: CASSLGGASNEKLFF
abundance: -; len: 14; v_gene: TRBV7-9; d_gene: -; j_gene: TRBJ2-6; CDR3nt: TGTGCCAGCTACTCTGCGTCTGGGGCCAACGTCCTGACTTTC; CDR3aa: CASYSASGANVLTF
abundance: once; len: 14; v_gene: TRBV4-1; d_gene: TRBD2; j_gene: TRBJ2-3; CDR3nt: TGCGCCAGCAGCCAGACTAGCCCCCCAGATACGCAGTATTTT; CDR3aa: CASSQTSPPDTQYF
abundance: -; len: 13; v_gene: TRBV7-2; d_gene: TRBD1; j_gene: TRBJ2-7; CDR3nt: TGTGCCAGCTCGGGGACAGGGTTCTACGAGCAGTACTTC; CDR3aa: CASSGTGFYEQYF
abundance: -; len: 14; v_gene: TRBV5-5; d_gene: -; j_gene: TRBJ2-3; CDR3nt: TGTGCCAGCAGCTTGTGGACAGATACAGATACGCAGTATTTT; CDR3aa: CASSLWTDTDTQYF
abundance: -; len: 17; v_gene: TRBV19; d_gene: TRBD1; j_gene: TRBJ2-2; CDR3nt: TGTGCCAGTAGTATAGAGTCGACAGGGATTCTCGCCGGGGAGCTGTTTTTT; CDR3aa: CASSIESTGILAGELFF
abundance: -; len: 17; v_gene: TRBV9; d_gene: TRBD1; j_gene: TRBJ2-1; CDR3nt: TGTGCCAGCAGCGCGAGAGGGCCCGGACAGGGGGCCAATGAGCAGTTCTTC; CDR3aa: CASSARGPGQGANEQFF
abundance: -; len: 16; v_gene: TRBV9; d_gene: TRBD2; j_gene: TRBJ2-2; CDR3nt: TGTGCCAGCGCCGGAGGACTAGCGGCGAACACCGGGGAGCTGTTTTTT; CDR3aa: CASAGGLAANTGELFF
abundance: -; len: 16; v_gene: TRBV4-1; d_gene: TRBD1; j_gene: TRBJ2-2; CDR3nt: TGCGCCAGCAGCCAAGCCGAGGGACAGGGGGCCGGGGAGCTGTTTTTT; CDR3aa: CASSQAEGQGAGELFF